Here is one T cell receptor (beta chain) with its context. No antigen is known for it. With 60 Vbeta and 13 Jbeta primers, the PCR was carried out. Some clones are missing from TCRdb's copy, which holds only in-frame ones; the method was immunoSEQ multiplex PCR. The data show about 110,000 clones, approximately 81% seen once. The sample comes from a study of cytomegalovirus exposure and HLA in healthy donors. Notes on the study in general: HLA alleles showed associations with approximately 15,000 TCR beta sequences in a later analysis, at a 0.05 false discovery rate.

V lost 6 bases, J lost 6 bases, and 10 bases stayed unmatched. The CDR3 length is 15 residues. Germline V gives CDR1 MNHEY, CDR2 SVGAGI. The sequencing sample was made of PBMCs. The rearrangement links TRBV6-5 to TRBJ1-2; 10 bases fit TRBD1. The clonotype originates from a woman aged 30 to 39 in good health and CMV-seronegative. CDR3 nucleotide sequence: TGTGCCAGCAGCCAAGGACAGGGGGATTCGCATGGCTACACCTTC. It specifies CASSQGQGDSHGYTF.